Included here is one TCR beta chain sequence, with context. Its binding antigen is unknown. Base qualities are not recorded, but no much larger clone differs from it by a single base. Libraries were constructed by the immunoSEQ multiplex PCR assay. For the multiplex PCR, a mixture combining 60 forward primers for TCR Vbeta segments and 13 reverse primers for TCR Jbeta segments was used. The CDR3 region of rearranged TCR beta genes was amplified from genomic DNA with a multiplex PCR assay. Amplified TCR beta libraries were sequenced as 87-base-pair reads on the Illumina HiSeq System. For the original study's pipeline: A later analysis tallied tens of millions of unique TCR beta chains across the 610 or so repertoires, and roughly 11 million of those chains were shared by two or more donors. Raw reads were error-corrected and collapsed into unique sequences with a nearest-neighbor algorithm that merged closely related sequences to remove PCR and sequencing errors. To assign V, D and J gene segments, CDR3 sequences were aligned to IMGT reference sequences. Each retained sequence needed at least a six-nucleotide match to both a V gene segment and a J gene segment. Rearrangements were classified as productive when the CDR3 lacked stop codons and remained in frame with V and J, and all other rearrangements were classified as non-productive. Following IMGT convention, CDR3 was defined as the stretch from the second conserved V-encoded cysteine up to the conserved J-encoded phenylalanine. The earlier analysis of approximately 590 of the donors excluded any sequence lacking an unambiguous match to a single V gene segment. An earlier analysis of just under 600 of the donors called V segments functional above 56.7% productive rearrangements and segregating when the between-donor standard deviation exceeded 5%. A statistical classification framework was built for diagnosing cytomegalovirus status from the catalog of TCR beta chain sequences. In a later analysis, V and J genes were assigned by comparing TCR nucleotide sequences against IMGT/GENE-DB human TR gene sequences. Using the TCRdist pipeline, a later analysis assigned CDR3 sequences along with most-parsimonious VDJ recombination scenarios. In a later analysis, each TCR beta chain was defined by its CDR3 amino acid sequence together with its V-gene family, and reads lacking a unique V-gene family were excluded. A later analysis removed 450 to 600 highly shared, low-generation-probability nucleotide sequences to deal with suspected cross-contamination and a sequencing artifact. In a later analysis, a clonal expansion index for each public chain was calculated from normalized within-repertoire ranks of inferred template counts. Generation probabilities in a later analysis came from a VDJ recombination model fitted to out-of-frame rearrangements, and those results were checked against IGoR. A later analysis scored TCR-TCR, TCR-HLA and TCR-CMV co-occurrence with hypergeometric tests, applying a repertoire-size bias correction to TCR pairs. In a later analysis, false discovery rates were estimated by permuting HLA or CMV assignments 20 times. A later analysis grouped co-occurring TCRs with DBSCAN, adding TCRdist sequence similarity when clustering within HLA-allele-positive subsets. Repertoires with fewer than 30,000 or more than 120,000 public chains were left out of co-occurrence clustering, as were about five repertoires with anomalous nucleotide sharing. Not all clones reach the TCRdb copy of this immuneACCESS table, which keeps in-frame sequences only. Checked studies attribute under half of the gap to unresolved V genes and leave the rest unexplained. V and J calls and clone size are those listed in that table; D and trimming were worked out from the DNA. The sample records under 200,000 clones, approximately 78% of which are singletons. Approximately 0.8% of the sample goes to the ten largest clones.

The data were taken from a study of cytomegalovirus exposure and HLA in healthy donors (TCRdb year 2017). About the study as a whole: An earlier analysis of about 530 of the donors reported around 280 Gb of sequence data and around 110 million unique TCR beta sequences obtained from roughly 170 million T cells. A later genetic analysis used genome-wide SNP genotypes for about 65% of the 666 donors, treating that subset as a discovery cohort. Four to six DR-DQ haplotypes were handled as single units for association and clustering, since linkage in the cohort was strong. The number of typed donors differed by locus: about 620-640 for A, B, C, DRB1 and DQB1; some 540 for DQA1; approximately 600 for DPA1; and roughly 450 for DPB1. Every repertoire in the discovery cohort had been generated on one and the same sequencing platform. About 330 gigabases of sequencing data and about 92 million unique TCR sequences made up an early release that covered over 550 HLA-typed donors. The later analysis used no new phenotypic data to find candidate immune exposures, relying instead on TCR beta sequences and their occurrence across donors. Both class I and class II loci were covered by HLA typing, at four-digit resolution. The study aimed to test whether signatures of past pathogen exposure could be identified by cataloging public T cell receptors. The T cell repertoires of roughly 660 subjects were profiled by immunosequencing and related to cytomegalovirus serostatus. Of the approximately 400 genotyped donors, 80% to 90% were placed in the genetic ancestry cluster associated with self-reported Caucasian donors. Donor age, sex, ethnicity and CMV serostatus were compiled alongside the repertoire data. In an earlier analysis of several hundred of the donors, high-throughput TCR beta sequencing was used to judge whether each TCR beta V gene segment behaved as functional or pseudogenic. Among over 350 genotyped donors of the cohort, an average of roughly 240,000 unique TCR beta nucleotide sequences were sequenced per donor, 15% to 20% of them non-productive. To study patterns of TCR occurrence, a later analysis re-analyzed previously published TCR beta repertoires from 550 to 800 donors and added high-resolution HLA genotyping. The study combined high-throughput TCR immunosequencing, statistical association of individual TCRs with disease status, and machine learning to predict cytomegalovirus infection status. Besides the first cohort of hundreds of subjects, a separate validation cohort made up of over 100 different subjects was used.

The CDR3 has 16 amino acids, counting the end cysteine and phenylalanine. Here the CDR3 DNA is all that survives: 48 bases in frame from base 1. In total, just over 650 healthy bone marrow donors made up the cohort. Cohort members were all nominally healthy when sampled, although unrecorded immune exposures were likely present. The donor was CMV seronegative and belonged to the group of around 400 seronegative cohort members. A peripheral blood sample was provided by each donor, and peripheral blood mononuclear cells were used for TCR beta sequencing. The Qiagen DNeasy Blood Extraction Kit was used to extract genomic DNA from the blood cell samples. Paper-wide results and their limitations: Roughly uniform sequencing depth across donors was assumed in presence/absence analyses, although this assumption may not hold. In a later analysis, HLA-associated TCR beta chains showed more clonal expansion and lower generation probabilities than non-associated chains that were equally common. A further reported finding was that TCR beta sequences accurately predicted the HLA-A and HLA-B alleles for most subjects in the first cohort. Three of the identified cytomegalovirus-associated TCR beta chains were confirmed in vitro to be specific for cytomegalovirus antigens. The 87-base-pair reads could not distinguish some IMGT-functional V segments, including TRBV6-2 and TRBV6-3, so those segments were excluded. Strong co-occurrence of HLA alleles, especially DR and DQ, made assigning TCR associations to individual alleles difficult. According to a later analysis, most CMV-associated TCR beta chains appeared to be HLA-restricted, and the HLA associations seemed to be driven largely by CMV exposure. Because some donors lacked HLA typing at each locus, the association tests relied only on the typed subset. The sequencing pipeline was judged likely to have produced a cluster of highly shared sequence variants as a technical artifact. In a later genetic analysis, a missense DCLRE1C variant was associated with V-gene and J-gene trimming of TCR beta chains, and the association was replicated in an independent cohort. For the cohort, immune exposure information was limited to CMV serostatus. According to a later genetic analysis, donors in an Asian-associated ancestry cluster had fewer N-insertions in productive TCRs than the roughly 700-donor mean. The study listed 150 to 200 TCR beta chains as associated with cytomegalovirus. Across donors, most TCR sequences were observed very rarely, whereas some public TCRs were present in many individuals. Linkage disequilibrium might explain the correlated functional status among segregating V segments, but an unknown experimental factor could not be excluded. In a later analysis, the rate of TCR association differed among HLA loci, with DRB1 alleles having the most associated TCRs and HLA-C alleles having the fewest. Several of the top co-occurrence clusters appeared to be linked to parvovirus B19, influenza, CMV and Epstein-Barr virus, according to a later analysis. Cytomegalovirus status was reported to be diagnosed by the classifier with high specificity and sensitivity in both the original and validation cohorts. Because counts were too low, 15 or so rarely observed V segments, including chromosome 9 orphons, were excluded from the earlier analysis of around 640 of the donors. In an earlier analysis of several hundred of the donors, most TCR beta V segments were observed in productive rearrangements about 87% or about 30% of the time, broadly matching IMGT annotations. In this cohort, only TCR beta chains were sequenced, and detectable features were limited by the absence of alpha or paired-chain data. According to the authors, the approach could potentially be generalized to other disease states and immunological phenotypes. In a later analysis, 16,951 TCR beta sequences were associated with specific HLA alleles at a false discovery rate of 0.05.

The sequence derives from a young woman in good health and CMV-seronegative. The sequencing sample was made of PBMCs. Recombination connected TRBV21-1 to TRBJ2-5; the DNA was not used to check the table's D call, TRBD1. TRBV21-1 is described as a pseudogene. CDR3 loop: CASSKGLASRGETQYF. The nucleotides read TGTGCCAGCAGCAAAGGCTTGGCTAGCAGGGGGGAGACCCAGTACTTC.